This T cell receptor beta chain was recorded in a study of T cells in women clearing cervical HPV infection. For the study at large: Cases were women with histologically confirmed HPV16-related CIN3 or worse, including a couple of invasive cancers. Whole-study findings and limits: CIN3+ cases had significantly higher TCR richness than controls; evenness did not differ. Associations may precede or follow infection; HPV-specific or memory T cells were not isolated.

Assay: immunoSEQ multiplex PCR; the TCRdb copy retains only in-frame clones and omits some. The sample data list 20,000 to 30,000 clones. On this clone: Antigen specificity is unknown. From the germline J gene comes the end of the CDR3, since the read stops 3 residues before it. This same CDR3 is encoded by further DNA sequences in the sample.

The CDR3 is 16 amino acids. V shed 1 base and J 4 bases; nucleotides not matched to a gene: 4. The germline V gene encodes CDR1 SGHVS and CDR2 FNYEAQ. Cervical HPV DNA detected by MY09/MY11 PCR, typed by dot-blot. The rearrangement joins TRBV7-6 to TRBJ1-3, with 10 bases that match TRBD1. The sequenced sample was blood buffy coat. The TCR sequence derives from a woman between 18 and 75 years old with a cervical HPV16 infection that either progressed to CIN3+ or cleared (not recorded which). The CDR3 loop is CASSLGQGASGNTIYF. The part of the CDR3 DNA that was read is TGTGCCAGCAGCTTAGGACAGGGGGCGTCCGGAAACACC.